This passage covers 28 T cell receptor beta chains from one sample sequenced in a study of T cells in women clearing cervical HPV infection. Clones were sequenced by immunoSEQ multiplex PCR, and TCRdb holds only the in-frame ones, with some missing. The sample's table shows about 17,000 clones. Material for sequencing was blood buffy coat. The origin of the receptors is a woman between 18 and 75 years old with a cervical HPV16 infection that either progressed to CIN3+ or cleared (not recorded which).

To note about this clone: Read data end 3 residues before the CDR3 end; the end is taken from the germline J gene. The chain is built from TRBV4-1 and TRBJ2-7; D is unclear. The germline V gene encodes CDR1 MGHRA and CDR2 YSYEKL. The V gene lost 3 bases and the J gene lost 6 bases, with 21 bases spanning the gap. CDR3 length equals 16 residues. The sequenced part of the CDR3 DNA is TGCGCCAGCAGCCATGTCTCTGGGCCTCGGCTGAGCGAG. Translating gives CASSHVSGPRLSE. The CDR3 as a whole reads CASSHVSGPRLSEQYF.

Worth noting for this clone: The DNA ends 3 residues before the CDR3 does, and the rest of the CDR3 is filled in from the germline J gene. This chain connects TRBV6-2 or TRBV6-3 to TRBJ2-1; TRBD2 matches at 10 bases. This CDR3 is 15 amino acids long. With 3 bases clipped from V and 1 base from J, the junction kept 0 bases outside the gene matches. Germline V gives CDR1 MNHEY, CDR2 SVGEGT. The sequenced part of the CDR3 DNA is TGTGCCAGCAGTTATAGCGGGGGGTCCTACAATGAG. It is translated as CASSYSGGSYNE. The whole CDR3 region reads CASSYSGGSYNEQFF.

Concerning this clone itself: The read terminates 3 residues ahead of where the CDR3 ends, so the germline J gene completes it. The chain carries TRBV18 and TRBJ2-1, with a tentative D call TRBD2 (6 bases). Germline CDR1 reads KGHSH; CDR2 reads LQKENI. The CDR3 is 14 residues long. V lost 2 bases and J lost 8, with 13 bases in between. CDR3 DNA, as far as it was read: TGTGCCAGCTCACCAATCAGGGCTAGCGATGAG. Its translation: CASSPIRASDE. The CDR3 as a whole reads CASSPIRASDEQFF.

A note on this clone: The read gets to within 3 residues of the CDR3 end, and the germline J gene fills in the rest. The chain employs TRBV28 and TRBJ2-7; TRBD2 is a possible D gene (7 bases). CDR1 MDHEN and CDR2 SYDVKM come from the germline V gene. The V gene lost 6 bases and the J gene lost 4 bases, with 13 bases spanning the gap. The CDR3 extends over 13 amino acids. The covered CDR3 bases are TGTGCCAGCAGCATCAGGGGACTATACGAG. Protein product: CASSIRGLYE. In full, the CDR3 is CASSIRGLYEQYF.

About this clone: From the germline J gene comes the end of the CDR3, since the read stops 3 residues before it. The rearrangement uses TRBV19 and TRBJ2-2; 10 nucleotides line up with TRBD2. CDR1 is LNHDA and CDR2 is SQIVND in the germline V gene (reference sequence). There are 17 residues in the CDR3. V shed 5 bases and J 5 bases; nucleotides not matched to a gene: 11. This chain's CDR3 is CASSPFQAGGTTGELFF. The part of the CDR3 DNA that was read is TGTGCCAGTAGTCCCTTTCAAGCGGGGGGGACAACCGGGGAG.

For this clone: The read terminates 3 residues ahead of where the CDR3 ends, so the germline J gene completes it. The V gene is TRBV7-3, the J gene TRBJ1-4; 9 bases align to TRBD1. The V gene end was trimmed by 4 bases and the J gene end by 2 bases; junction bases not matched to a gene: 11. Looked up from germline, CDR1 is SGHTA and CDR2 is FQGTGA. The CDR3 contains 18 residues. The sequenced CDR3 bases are TGTGCCAGCAGCTCCGGACAGGGGAGGAGGGCGACTAATGAAAAA. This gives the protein CASSSGQGRRATNEK. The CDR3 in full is CASSSGQGRRATNEKLFF.

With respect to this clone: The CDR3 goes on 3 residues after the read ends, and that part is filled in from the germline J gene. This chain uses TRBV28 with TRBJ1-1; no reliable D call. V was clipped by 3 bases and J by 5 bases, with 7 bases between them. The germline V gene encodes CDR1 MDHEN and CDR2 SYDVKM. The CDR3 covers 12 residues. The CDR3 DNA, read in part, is TGTGCCAGCAGTTTGGCGCGGACTGAA. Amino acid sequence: CASSLARTE. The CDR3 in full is CASSLARTEAFF.

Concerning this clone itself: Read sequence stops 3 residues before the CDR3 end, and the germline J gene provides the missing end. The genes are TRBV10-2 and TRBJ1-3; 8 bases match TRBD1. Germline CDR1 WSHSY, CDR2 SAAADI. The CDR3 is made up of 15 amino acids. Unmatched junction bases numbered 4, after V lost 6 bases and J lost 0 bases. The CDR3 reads CASRSTGDSGNTIYF. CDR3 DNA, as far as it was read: TGCGCCAGCAGGTCGACAGGGGACTCTGGAAACACC.

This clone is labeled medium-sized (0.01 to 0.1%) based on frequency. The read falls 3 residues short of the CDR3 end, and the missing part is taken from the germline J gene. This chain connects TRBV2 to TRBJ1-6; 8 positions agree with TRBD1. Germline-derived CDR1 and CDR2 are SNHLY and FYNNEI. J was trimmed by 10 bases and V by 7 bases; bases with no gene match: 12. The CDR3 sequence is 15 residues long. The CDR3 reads CASNQFDRGKSPLHF. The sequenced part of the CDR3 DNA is TGTGCCAGCAATCAATTTGACAGGGGAAAATCACCC.

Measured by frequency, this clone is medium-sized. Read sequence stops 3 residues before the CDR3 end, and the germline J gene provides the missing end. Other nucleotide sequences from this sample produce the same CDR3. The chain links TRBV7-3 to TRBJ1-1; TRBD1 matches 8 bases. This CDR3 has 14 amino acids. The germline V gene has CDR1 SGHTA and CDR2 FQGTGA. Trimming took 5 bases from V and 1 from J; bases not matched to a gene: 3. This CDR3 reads CASSPDRGNTEAFF. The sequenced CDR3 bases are TGTGCCAGCAGCCCAGACAGGGGGAACACTGAA.

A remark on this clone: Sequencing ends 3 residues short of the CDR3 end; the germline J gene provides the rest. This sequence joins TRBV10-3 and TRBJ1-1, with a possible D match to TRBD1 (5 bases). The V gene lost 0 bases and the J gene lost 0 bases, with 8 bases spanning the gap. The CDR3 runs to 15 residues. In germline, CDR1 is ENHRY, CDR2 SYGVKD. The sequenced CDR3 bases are TGTGCCATCAGTGAGTCTTCAGGGATGAACACTGAA. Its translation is CAISESSGMNTE. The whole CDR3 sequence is CAISESSGMNTEAFF.

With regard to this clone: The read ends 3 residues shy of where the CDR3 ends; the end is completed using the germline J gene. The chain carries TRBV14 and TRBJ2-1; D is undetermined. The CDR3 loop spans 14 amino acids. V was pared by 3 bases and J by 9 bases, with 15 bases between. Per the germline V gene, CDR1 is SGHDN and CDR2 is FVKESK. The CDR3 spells CASSHELTELEQFF. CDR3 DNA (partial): TGTGCCAGCAGCCACGAACTAACTGAGCTTGAG.

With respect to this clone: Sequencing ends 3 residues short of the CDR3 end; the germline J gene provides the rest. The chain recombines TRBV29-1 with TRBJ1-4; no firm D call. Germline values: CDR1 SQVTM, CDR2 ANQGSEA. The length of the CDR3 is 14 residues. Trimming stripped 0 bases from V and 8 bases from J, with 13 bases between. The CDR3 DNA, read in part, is TGCAGCGTTGAAGATCTTTTCTCAAGCGAAAAA. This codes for CSVEDLFSSEK. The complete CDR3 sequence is CSVEDLFSSEKLFF.

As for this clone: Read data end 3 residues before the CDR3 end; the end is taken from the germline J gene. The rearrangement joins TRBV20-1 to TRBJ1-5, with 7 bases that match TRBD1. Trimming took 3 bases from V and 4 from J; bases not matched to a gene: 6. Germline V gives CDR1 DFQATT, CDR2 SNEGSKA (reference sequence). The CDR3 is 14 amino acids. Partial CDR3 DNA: TGCAGTGCTAGTGTGACAGGGCAAAATCAGCCC. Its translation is CSASVTGQNQP. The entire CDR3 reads CSASVTGQNQPQHF.

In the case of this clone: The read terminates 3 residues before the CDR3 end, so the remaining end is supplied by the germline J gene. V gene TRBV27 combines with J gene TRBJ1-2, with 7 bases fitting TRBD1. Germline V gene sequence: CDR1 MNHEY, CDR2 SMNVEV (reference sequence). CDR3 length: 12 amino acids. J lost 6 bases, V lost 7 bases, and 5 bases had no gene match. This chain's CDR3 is CASKPRGNGYTF. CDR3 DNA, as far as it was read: TGTGCCAGCAAACCCAGGGGGAATGGC.

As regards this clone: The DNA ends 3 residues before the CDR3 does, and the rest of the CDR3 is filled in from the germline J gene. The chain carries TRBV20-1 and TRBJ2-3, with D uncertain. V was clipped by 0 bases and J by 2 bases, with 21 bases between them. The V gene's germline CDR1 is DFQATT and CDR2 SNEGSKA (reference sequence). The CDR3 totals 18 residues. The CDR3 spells CSARDGQTLFRPTDTQYF. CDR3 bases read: TGCAGTGCTAGAGATGGGCAGACCCTATTTAGACCCACAGATACG.

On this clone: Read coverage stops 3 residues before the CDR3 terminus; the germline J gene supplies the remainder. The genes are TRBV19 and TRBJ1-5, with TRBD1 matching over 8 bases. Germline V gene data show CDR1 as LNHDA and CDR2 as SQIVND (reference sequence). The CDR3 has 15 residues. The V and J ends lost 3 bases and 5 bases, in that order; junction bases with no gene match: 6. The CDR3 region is CASSMKQGAHQPQHF. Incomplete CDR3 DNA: TGTGCCAGTAGTATGAAGCAGGGGGCACATCAGCCC.

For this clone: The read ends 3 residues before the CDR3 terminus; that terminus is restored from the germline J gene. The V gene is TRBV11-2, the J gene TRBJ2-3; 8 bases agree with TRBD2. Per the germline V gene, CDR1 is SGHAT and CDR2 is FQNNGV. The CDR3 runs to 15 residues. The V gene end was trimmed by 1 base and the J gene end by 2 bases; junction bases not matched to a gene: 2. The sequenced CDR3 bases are TGTGCCAGCAGCTTAGGACTAGCGAACACAGATACG. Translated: CASSLGLANTDT. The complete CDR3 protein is CASSLGLANTDTQYF.

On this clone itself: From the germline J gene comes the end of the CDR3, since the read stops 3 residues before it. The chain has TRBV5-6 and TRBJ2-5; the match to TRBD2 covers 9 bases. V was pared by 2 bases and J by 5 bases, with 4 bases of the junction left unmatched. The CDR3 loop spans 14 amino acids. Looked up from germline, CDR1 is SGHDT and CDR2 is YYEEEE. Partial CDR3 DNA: TGTGCCAGCAGCTTAGCGGGGGGCTTGGAGACC. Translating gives CASSLAGGLET. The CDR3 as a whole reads CASSLAGGLETQYF.

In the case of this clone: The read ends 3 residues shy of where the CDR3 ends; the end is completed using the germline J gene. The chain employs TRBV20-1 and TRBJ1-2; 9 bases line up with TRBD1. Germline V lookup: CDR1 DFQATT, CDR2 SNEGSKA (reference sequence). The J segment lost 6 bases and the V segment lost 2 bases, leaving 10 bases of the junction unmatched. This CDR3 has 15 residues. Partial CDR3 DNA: TGCAGTGCTAGACCACATTTGGACAGGGGAGATGGC. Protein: CSARPHLDRGDG. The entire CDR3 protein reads CSARPHLDRGDGYTF.

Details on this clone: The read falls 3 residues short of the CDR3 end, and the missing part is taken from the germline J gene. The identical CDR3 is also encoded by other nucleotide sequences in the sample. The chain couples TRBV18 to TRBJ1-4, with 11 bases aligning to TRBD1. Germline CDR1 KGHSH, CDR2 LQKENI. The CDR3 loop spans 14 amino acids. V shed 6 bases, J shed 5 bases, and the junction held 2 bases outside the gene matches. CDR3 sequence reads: CASSRDRGNEKLFF. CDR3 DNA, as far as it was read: TGTGCCAGCTCCCGGGACAGGGGGAATGAAAAA. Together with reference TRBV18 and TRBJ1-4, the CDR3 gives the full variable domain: NAGVMQNPRHLVRRRGQEARLRCSPMKGHSHVYWYRQLPEEGLKFMVYLQKENIIDESGMPKERFSAEFPKEGPSILRIQQVVRGDSAAYFCASSRDRGNEKLFFGSGTQLSVL.

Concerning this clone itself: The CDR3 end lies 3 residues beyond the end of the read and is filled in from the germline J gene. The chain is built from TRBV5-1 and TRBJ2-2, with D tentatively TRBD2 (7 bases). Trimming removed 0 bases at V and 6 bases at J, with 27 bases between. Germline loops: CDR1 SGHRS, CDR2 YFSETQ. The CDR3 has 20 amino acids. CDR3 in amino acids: CASSLEGHGWGGRNAGELFF. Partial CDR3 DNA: TGCGCCAGCAGCTTGGAGGGACACGGATGGGGGGGCCGAAACGCCGGGGAG.

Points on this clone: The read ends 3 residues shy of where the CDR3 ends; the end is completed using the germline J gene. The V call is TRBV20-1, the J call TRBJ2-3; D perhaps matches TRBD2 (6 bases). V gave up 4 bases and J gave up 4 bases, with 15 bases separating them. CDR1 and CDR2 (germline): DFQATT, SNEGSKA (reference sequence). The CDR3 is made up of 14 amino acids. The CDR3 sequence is CSATETRRADTQYF. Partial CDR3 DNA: TGCAGTGCTACGGAGACTAGGCGGGCAGATACG.

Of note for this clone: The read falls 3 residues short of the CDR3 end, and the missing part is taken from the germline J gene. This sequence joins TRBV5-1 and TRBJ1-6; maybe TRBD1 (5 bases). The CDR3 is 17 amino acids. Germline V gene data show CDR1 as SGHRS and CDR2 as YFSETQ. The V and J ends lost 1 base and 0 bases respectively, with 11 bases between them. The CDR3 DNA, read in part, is TGCGCCAGCAGCTTGAAGCAGGGAGGCTCCTATAATTCACCC. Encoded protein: CASSLKQGGSYNSP. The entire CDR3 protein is CASSLKQGGSYNSPLHF.

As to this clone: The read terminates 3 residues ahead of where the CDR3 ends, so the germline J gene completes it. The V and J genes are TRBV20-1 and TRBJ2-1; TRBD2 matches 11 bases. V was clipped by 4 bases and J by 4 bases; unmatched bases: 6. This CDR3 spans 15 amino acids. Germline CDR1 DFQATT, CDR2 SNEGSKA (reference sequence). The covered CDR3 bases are TGCAGTGCTACTTCCGGGACTAGCGGATACAATGAG. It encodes CSATSGTSGYNE. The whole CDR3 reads CSATSGTSGYNEQFF.

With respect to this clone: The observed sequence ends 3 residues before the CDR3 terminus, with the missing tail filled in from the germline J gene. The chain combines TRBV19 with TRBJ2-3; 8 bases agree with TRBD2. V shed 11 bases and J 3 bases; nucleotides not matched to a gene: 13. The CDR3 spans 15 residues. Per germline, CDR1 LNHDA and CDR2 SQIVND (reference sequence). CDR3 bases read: TGTGCCTCTACCATGGCAAGCGGGGGAACAGATACG. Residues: CASTMASGGTDT. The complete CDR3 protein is CASTMASGGTDTQYF. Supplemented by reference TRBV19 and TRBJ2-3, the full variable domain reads DGGITQSPKYLFRKEGQNVTLSCEQNLNHDAMYWYRQDPGQGLRLIYYSQIVNDFQKGDIAEGYSVSREKKESFPLTVTSAQKNPTAFYLCASTMASGGTDTQYFGPGTRLTVL.

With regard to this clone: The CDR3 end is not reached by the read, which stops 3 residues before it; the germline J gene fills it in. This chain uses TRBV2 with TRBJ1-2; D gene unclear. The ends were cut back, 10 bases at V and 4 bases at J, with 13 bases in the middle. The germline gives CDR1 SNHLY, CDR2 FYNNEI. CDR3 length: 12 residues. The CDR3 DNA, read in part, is TGTGCCACCGCCCAGATTCTCTATGGC. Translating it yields CATAQILYG. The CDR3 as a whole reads CATAQILYGYTF.

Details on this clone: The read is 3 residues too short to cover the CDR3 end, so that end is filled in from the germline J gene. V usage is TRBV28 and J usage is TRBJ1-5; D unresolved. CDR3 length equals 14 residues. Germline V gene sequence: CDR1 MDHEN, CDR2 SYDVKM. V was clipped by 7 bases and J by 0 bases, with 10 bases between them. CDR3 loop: CASKASHSNQPQHF. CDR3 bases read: TGTGCCAGCAAGGCCAGTCATAGCAATCAGCCC. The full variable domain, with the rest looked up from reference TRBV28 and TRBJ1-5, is DVKVTQSSRYLVKRTGEKVFLECVQDMDHENMFWYRQDPGLGLRLIYFSYDVKMKEKGDIPEGYSVSREKKERFSLILESASTNQTSMYLCASKASHSNQPQHFGDGTRLSIL.